Shown below are 25 T cell receptor beta chains from a single sample sequenced in a study of T cells in localized non-small cell lung cancer. Produced via immunoSEQ multiplex PCR; TCRdb's table is partial and in-frame only. The sample lists 2,000 to 2,500 clones; around a fifth were seen once. The starting material was lung tumor tissue, obtained before any cancer treatment. These receptors were obtained from a man aged 35 to 70 with stage I squamous cell lung carcinoma.

CDR3: CASSFKLTGIYEQYF. The CDR3 bases are TGTGCCAGCAGTTTTAAGCTCACAGGGATCTACGAGCAGTACTTC. The chain is built from TRBV28 and TRBJ2-7; a weak D match, TRBD1 (6 bases). Germline lookup yields CDR1 MDHEN and CDR2 SYDVKM. V shed 3 bases and J shed 3 bases, with 15 bases lying between them. This CDR3 is 15 amino acids long.

This clone was detected only once. The V call is TRBV18, the J call TRBJ2-4; D gene uncertain. From germline, CDR1 is KGHSH and CDR2 LQKENI. Trimming pared 3 bases from V and 15 bases from J, leaving 15 bases between. The CDR3 totals 12 residues. The CDR3 loop is CASSPSRESWYF. The CDR3 nucleotides are TGTGCCAGCTCACCGAGTAGGGAAAGTTGGTACTTC. The full variable domain, its missing parts supplied by reference TRBV18 and TRBJ2-4, is NAGVMQNPRHLVRRRGQEARLRCSPMKGHSHVYWYRQLPEEGLKFMVYLQKENIIDESGMPKERFSAEFPKEGPSILRIQQVVRGDSAAYFCASSPSRESWYFGAGTRLSVL.

In its sample, this clone is large. The chain has TRBV18 and TRBJ1-1; tentative D call: TRBD1 (5 bases). The CDR3 is 13 amino acids. Germline V gene sequence: CDR1 KGHSH, CDR2 LQKENI. V was trimmed by 3 bases and J by 4 bases, leaving 9 bases between them. The CDR3 nucleotides read TGTGCCAGCTCACCGTCGACAGCCACTGAAGCTTTCTTT. This translates into CASSPSTATEAFF. Supplemented by reference TRBV18 and TRBJ1-1, the full variable domain reads NAGVMQNPRHLVRRRGQEARLRCSPMKGHSHVYWYRQLPEEGLKFMVYLQKENIIDESGMPKERFSAEFPKEGPSILRIQQVVRGDSAAYFCASSPSTATEAFFGQGTRLTVV.

This sequence joins TRBV9 and TRBJ2-7; TRBD2 might be the D (5 bases). V lost 5 bases and J 0 bases, leaving 24 bases between the germline ends. The CDR3 sequence is 18 residues long. Per germline, CDR1 SGDLS and CDR2 YYNGEE. In DNA form, the CDR3 reads TGTGCCAGCAGTGAAGCGGTCCCTGCCGGGCAGAGCTCCTACGAGCAGTACTTC. Protein: CASSEAVPAGQSSYEQYF.

This clone appeared a few times. This chain joins TRBV19 and TRBJ2-1; 8 nucleotides align to TRBD2. After removal of 0 bases from V and 14 bases from J, the junction contained 9 bases not matched to a gene. This CDR3 has 14 residues. Germline CDR1 reads LNHDA; CDR2 reads SQIVND (reference sequence). CDR3 in DNA: TGTGCCAGTAGTATAGATGTGCCTAGCGGGCATGAGTTCTTC. This encodes CASSIDVPSGHEFF.

This clone was detected a few times. J is TRBJ2-5 and V is TRBV9, with 8 bases matching TRBD2. CDR1 is SGDLS, CDR2 YYNGEE, per germline. The CDR3 has 15 amino acids. The trim removed 2 bases at V and 0 bases at J, leaving 3 bases unmatched. The CDR3 sequence is CASSVELADQETQYF. The CDR3 nucleotides read TGTGCCAGCAGCGTCGAACTAGCGGACCAAGAGACCCAGTACTTC.

The V call is TRBV10-2, the J call TRBJ2-1, with D perhaps matching TRBD2 (6 bases). Between the trimmed V and J ends, which lost 8 bases and 0 bases, there was a span of 14 bases. Germline loops: CDR1 WSHSY, CDR2 SAAADI. CDR3 length: 15 amino acids. The CDR3 sequence is CASSLSGPSYNEQFF. CDR3 bases: TGCGCCAGCTCTTTAAGCGGGCCCTCCTACAATGAGCAGTTCTTC.

This clone was picked up a small number of times. The gene calls are TRBV28 and TRBJ1-2, with no clear D. Germline V gene data show CDR1 as MDHEN and CDR2 as SYDVKM. V was cut by 6 bases and J by 4 bases, with 15 bases left in between. This CDR3 is built from 14 residues. The CDR3 reads CASSRLEFSYGYTF. CDR3 coding DNA: TGTGCCAGCAGCCGCTTGGAATTTAGCTATGGCTACACCTTC.

This clone showed up just a few times. The chain recombines TRBV7-1 with TRBJ2-7; D unresolved. TRBV7-1 is an ORF, with its function uncertain. The V end was cut by 4 bases, the J end by 6 bases, with 13 bases between. The CDR3 is 13 amino acids. The CDR3 loop reads CASSLEFGREQYF. CDR3 in DNA: TGTGCCAGCAGCTTAGAGTTTGGGCGCGAGCAGTACTTC.

By proportion, this clone is medium-sized. The chain is built from TRBV11-3 and TRBJ2-1; TRBD2 aligns across 10 bases. CDR3 length: 16 residues. Germline-derived CDR1 and CDR2 are SGHNT and YENEEA. J was trimmed by 8 bases and V by 6 bases; bases with no gene match: 13. CDR3 sequence: CASSPSLAGETYEQFF. The CDR3 coding sequence is TGTGCCAGCAGTCCATCGCTAGCGGGAGAGACATATGAGCAGTTCTTC. The whole variable domain, filled in from reference TRBV11-3 and TRBJ2-1, reads EAGVVQSPRYKIIEKKQPVAFWCNPISGHNTLYWYLQNLGQGPELLIRYENEEAVDDSQLPKDRFSAERLKGVDSTLKIQPAELGDSAVYLCASSPSLAGETYEQFFGPGTRLTVL.

V and J are TRBV19 and TRBJ2-3; 9 bases map to TRBD2. The CDR3 is made up of 16 amino acids. Germline CDR1 LNHDA, CDR2 SQIVND (reference sequence). V shed 3 bases, J shed 6 bases, and the junction held 10 bases outside the gene matches. The CDR3: CASSMVGRGREDTQYF. CDR3 in DNA: TGTGCCAGTAGTATGGTAGGACGCGGGAGGGAGGATACGCAGTATTTT. Based on the CDR3 plus reference TRBV19 and TRBJ2-3, the full variable domain is DGGITQSPKYLFRKEGQNVTLSCEQNLNHDAMYWYRQDPGQGLRLIYYSQIVNDFQKGDIAEGYSVSREKKESFPLTVTSAQKNPTAFYLCASSMVGRGREDTQYFGPGTRLTVL.

The V gene is TRBV6-8, the J gene TRBJ1-1; 7 bases are a match to TRBD1. This CDR3 is 16 amino acids long. The J segment lost 1 base and the V segment lost 6 bases, leaving 11 bases of the junction unmatched. CDR1 is MNHGY, CDR2 SAAAGT, per germline. CDR3 sequence: CASRPQTRDRNTEAFF. The CDR3 DNA reads as TGTGCCAGCAGGCCTCAGACCCGGGACAGGAACACTGAAGCTTTCTTT.

This clone is large within its sample. The chain joins TRBV6-8 to TRBJ1-3; D is uncertain. Germline values: CDR1 MNHGY, CDR2 SAAAGT. The ends were cut back, 6 bases at V and 8 bases at J, with 17 bases in the middle. The CDR3 consists of 14 residues. CDR3 in DNA: TGTGCCAGCAGGTTACTGTCGGGGTCTCACACCATATATTTT. The encoded protein is CASRLLSGSHTIYF.

The rearrangement links TRBV29-1 to TRBJ2-1; no firm D call. The length of the CDR3 is 12 residues. V lost 1 base and J 11 bases, leaving 12 bases between the germline ends. CDR1 SQVTM and CDR2 ANQGSEA come from the germline V gene. Here the CDR3 DNA reads TGCAGCGTTGAAGCCGGACCCAACAAGCAGTTCTTC. Amino acid sequence: CSVEAGPNKQFF.

The chain employs TRBV18 and TRBJ2-7; TRBD2 agrees at 8 bases. The CDR3 covers 14 residues. The germline V gene encodes CDR1 KGHSH and CDR2 LQKENI. Trimming took 2 bases from V and 5 from J; bases not matched to a gene: 5. This CDR3 is CASSPAGGGHEQYF. As DNA, the CDR3 is TGTGCCAGCTCACCAGCGGGGGGCGGCCACGAGCAGTACTTC.

This chain uses TRBV11-3 with TRBJ2-7; D not resolved. Germline CDR1 reads SGHNT; CDR2 reads YENEEA. This CDR3 is built from 14 residues. Trimming took 2 bases from V and 2 from J, leaving 10 bases between them. The CDR3 DNA reads TGTGCCAGCAGCTTACAGGTATCCCCCTACGAGCAGTACTTC. Translated: CASSLQVSPYEQYF.

This clone appeared once. The chain joins TRBV30 to TRBJ2-7, with TRBD2 identical over 8 bases. Germline V CDR1 and CDR2: GTSNPN, SVGIG (reference sequence). The CDR3 covers 19 residues. V lost 0 bases to trimming and J lost 3 bases; unmatched junction nucleotides: 19. The CDR3 protein is CAWSVFSGDLAGVLYEQYF. For the CDR3, the DNA is TGTGCCTGGAGTGTGTTTTCCGGGGACCTAGCGGGTGTCCTCTACGAGCAGTACTTC.

This clone was found a few times. This chain joins TRBV11-3 and TRBJ2-5; no firm D call. The CDR3 has 14 residues. Germline loops: CDR1 SGHNT, CDR2 YENEEA. Trimming stripped 0 bases from V and 3 bases from J, with 8 bases between. CDR3 loop: CASSLDRAEETQYF. The CDR3 bases are TGTGCCAGCAGCTTAGATAGGGCTGAAGAGACCCAGTACTTC.

The chain has TRBV19 and TRBJ2-3, with TRBD2 matching over 9 bases. The V segment lost 7 bases and the J segment 4 bases; nucleotides outside the gene matches: 9. The CDR3 covers 15 residues. Germline values: CDR1 LNHDA, CDR2 SQIVND (reference sequence). The CDR3 spells CASTPASGTPDTQYF. CDR3 coding DNA: TGTGCCAGTACACCGGCTAGCGGGACTCCAGATACGCAGTATTTT. Variable domain in full (rest from reference TRBV19 and TRBJ2-3): DGGITQSPKYLFRKEGQNVTLSCEQNLNHDAMYWYRQDPGQGLRLIYYSQIVNDFQKGDIAEGYSVSREKKESFPLTVTSAQKNPTAFYLCASTPASGTPDTQYFGPGTRLTVL.

By its share, this clone is medium-sized. The rearrangement joins TRBV11-3 to TRBJ2-3; 14 positions agree with TRBD2. The germline V gene has CDR1 SGHNT and CDR2 YENEEA. CDR3 length: 16 residues. Trimming removed 1 base from V and 3 bases from J; junction bases left unmatched: 0. For the CDR3, the DNA is TGTGCCAGCAGCTTAGGGACTAGCGGGAGGACAGATACGCAGTATTTT. Residues: CASSLGTSGRTDTQYF.

The CDR3 is CASSLFPLDSNTEAFF. For the CDR3, the DNA is TGTGCCAGCTCACTCTTCCCCCTGGACAGCAACACTGAAGCTTTCTTT. The V call is TRBV18, the J call TRBJ1-1; D perhaps matches TRBD1 (6 bases). The CDR3 runs to 16 residues. Germline CDR1 KGHSH, CDR2 LQKENI. V was clipped by 4 bases and J by 2 bases, with 17 bases between them.

The genes are TRBV11-3 and TRBJ2-1; TRBD1 is a possible D gene (6 bases). The CDR3 spans 15 residues. The germline CDR1 and CDR2 sequences are SGHNT and YENEEA. Between the trimmed V and J ends, which lost 2 bases and 8 bases, there was a span of 16 bases. The CDR3 coding sequence is TGTGCCAGCAGCTTAAGGGGGATTTTCAATGATGAGCAGTTCTTC. The encoded protein is CASSLRGIFNDEQFF.

This clone was detected a few times. This chain connects TRBV15 to TRBJ2-7, with TRBD1 matching 11 bases. This CDR3 is 16 amino acids long. Germline V gene data show CDR1 as LNHNV and CDR2 as YYDKDF (reference sequence). Trimming removed 1 base from V and 6 bases from J; junction bases left unmatched: 8. The CDR3 region is CATSRVPGQGDLEQYF. In nucleotides, the CDR3 is TGTGCCACCAGCAGAGTCCCGGGACAGGGGGACCTCGAGCAGTACTTC.

This clone is classed as medium-sized. The chain carries TRBV6-8 and TRBJ1-2, with TRBD1 matching 7 bases. V was pared by 4 bases and J by 8 bases, with 13 bases of the junction left unmatched. CDR1 is MNHGY and CDR2 is SAAAGT in the germline V gene. CDR3 size: 15 residues. The CDR3 bases are TGTGCCAGCAGTTCCGCCGTGGGGACAGCTACCGGCTACACCTTC. Its translation: CASSSAVGTATGYTF.

This clone was counted only a few times. J is TRBJ1-3 and V is TRBV11-3, with TRBD1 matching over 8 bases. The CDR3 length is 17 residues. Losses at the gene ends were 3 bases for V and 2 bases for J; bases not matched to a gene: 9. In germline, CDR1 is SGHNT, CDR2 YENEEA. The CDR3 protein is CASSLERGDRPGNTIYF. The CDR3 DNA reads as TGTGCCAGCAGCTTGGAGCGCGGGGACAGGCCTGGAAACACCATATATTTT. The whole variable domain, remainder taken from reference TRBV11-3 and TRBJ1-3, is EAGVVQSPRYKIIEKKQPVAFWCNPISGHNTLYWYLQNLGQGPELLIRYENEEAVDDSQLPKDRFSAERLKGVDSTLKIQPAELGDSAVYLCASSLERGDRPGNTIYFGEGSWLTVV.